This T cell receptor beta chain was recovered during a study of T-cell memory formation after mild COVID-19 listed by TCRdb under 2021. A note on the overall study: TCR sequence clusters from the two donors were found to be largely donor specific. T-cell clones expanding and contracting after mild COVID-19 in two donors were tracked by longitudinal TCRalpha and TCRbeta repertoire sequencing. Two young, previously healthy adult volunteers, one female and one male, were included in the cohort. Study-level results and caveats: Clones contracting from day 15 to 85 had balanced CD4/CD8 phenotypes, while a second wave expanding from day 15 to 37 was biased towards CD4+. Some responding clones were found in pre-infection memory, which suggests that pre-existing cross-reactive memory T cells took part in the SARS-CoV-2 response. SARS-CoV-2 specificity of the second-wave clones peaking on day 37 was not confirmed. Contracting CD4+ clones appeared mostly in the CM and EM memory subsets, whereas CD8+ clones were enriched in EMRA. Only a couple of mild cases were covered in the study, and larger cohorts including severe cases with pre-infection samples were considered necessary.

Points on this clonotype: The clone's antigen remains unknown. No much larger clonotype is one base removed from it; base qualities were not supplied.

Sequencing relied on an Illumina NovaSeq 6000. TCRalpha and TCRbeta cDNA libraries were built by 5'RACE with constant-segment primers, adding sample barcodes and unique molecular identifiers. RNA was extracted from every sample with Trizol reagent. The libraries were amplified in two PCR steps, and the second step added a second sample barcode and Illumina TruSeq adapters. Sequencing of libraries was performed on an Illumina NovaSeq with 2 x 150 bp paired-end reads. The original methods were these. Reads were demultiplexed and collapsed into UMI-guided consensus sequences with migec v1.2.7. With mixcr v2.1.11, UMI consensuses were aligned to TRA and TRB V and J templates and assembled into clonotypes. Clonotypes were classified as expanded or contracted when called significant by both edgeR and NoisET, with noise models trained on biological replicates. For edgeR calls, the cutoffs were a false discovery rate-adjusted p below 0.01 and a log2 fold-change threshold of 1. As an exploratory analysis of dynamics, max-normalized trajectories of the 1000 most abundant clonotypes were examined with PCA combined with hierarchical clustering. The CD4 or CD8 phenotype of responding clones was assigned using the separately sequenced CD4+ and CD8+ repertoires. Using fastp at Q25 and MiXCR, TCRdb reprocessed the public reads and kept productive beta chains. Every distinct CDR3 protein forms one entry, paired with its most common genes and DNA. TCRdb, not the original authors, processed these V and J calls. Present in this sample are approximately 230,000 distinct CDR3 sequences, around 15% of which were seen just once. In total, the top ten clones hold about 3.5% of the sample.

PBMCs were isolated by Ficoll-Paque density gradient centrifugation. V loses 6 bases of germline sequence and J loses 0 bases, and the interval between the two ends is 8 bases. The CDR3 goes from the cysteine to the phenylalanine over 13 residues. The CDR3 DNA has 39 bases and is translated from base 1. As encoded in the germline V gene (reference sequence), CDR1 is MNHEY while CDR2 is SMNVEV. Input material: PBMCs or a T cell subset sorted from them (not recorded which). The sequence derives from a man aged 18 to 29 who had mild COVID-19 (a few samples of this study predate the infection). The sample titles of this study are shuffled in the database, so cell type and time point are left out; the donor was told from shared clones. Recombination linked TRBV27 to TRBJ2-5; the D gene remains uncertain. The CDR3 corresponds to CASRDGDQETQYF. The DNA reads as follows: TGTGCCAGCAGAGACGGAGACCAAGAGACCCAGTACTTC.